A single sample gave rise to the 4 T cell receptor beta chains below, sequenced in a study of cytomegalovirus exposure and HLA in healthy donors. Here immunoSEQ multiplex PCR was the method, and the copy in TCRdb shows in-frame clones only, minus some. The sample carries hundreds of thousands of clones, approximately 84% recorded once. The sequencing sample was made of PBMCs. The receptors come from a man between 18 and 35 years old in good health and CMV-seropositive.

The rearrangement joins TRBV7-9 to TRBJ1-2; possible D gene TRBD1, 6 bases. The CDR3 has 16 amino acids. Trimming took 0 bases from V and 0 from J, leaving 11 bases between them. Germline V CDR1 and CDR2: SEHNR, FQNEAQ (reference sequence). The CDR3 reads CASSLAQGNANYGYTF. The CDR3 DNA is TGTGCCAGCAGCTTAGCTCAGGGGAATGCTAACTATGGCTACACCTTC.

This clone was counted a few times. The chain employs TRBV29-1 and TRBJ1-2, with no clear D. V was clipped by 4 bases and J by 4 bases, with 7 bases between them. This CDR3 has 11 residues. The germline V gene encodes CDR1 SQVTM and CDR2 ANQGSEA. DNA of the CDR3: TGCAGCGTTGCACTGAGCTATGGCTACACCTTC. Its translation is CSVALSYGYTF.

The CDR3, as DNA: TGCGCCAGCAGCTTGGCCTTAACCGGGGAGCTGTTTTTT. It specifies CASSLALTGELFF. The chain combines TRBV5-1 with TRBJ2-2; D ambiguous. Trimming removed 0 bases from V and 5 bases from J, with 5 bases in between. CDR3 size: 13 residues. Germline CDR1 reads SGHRS; CDR2 reads YFSETQ.

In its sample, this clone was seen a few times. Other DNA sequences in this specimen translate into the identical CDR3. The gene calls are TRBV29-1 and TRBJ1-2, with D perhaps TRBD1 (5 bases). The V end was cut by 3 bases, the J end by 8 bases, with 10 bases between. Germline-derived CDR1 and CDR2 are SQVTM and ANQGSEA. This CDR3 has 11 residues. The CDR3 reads CSVDGAGGYTF. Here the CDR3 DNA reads TGCAGCGTTGATGGGGCCGGAGGCTACACCTTC.